The clone carrying this T cell receptor beta chain was recorded at least ten times. The sample belongs to a study of T cells in Graves' hyperthyroidism and ophthalmopathy. Diagnosis relied on clinical symptoms, serum thyroxine and TRAb, thyroid ultrasound and orbital computed tomography. Germline V gene sequence: CDR1 SNHLY, CDR2 FYNNEI. Trimming took off 2 bases at V and 7 bases at J, with 11 bases between the two ends. The CDR3 consists of 13 residues. Amplified TCR beta CDR3 regions came from RNA transcripts. When the TCR CDR3 underwent first-round RT-PCR, the HTBI primer set was used. TCRdb reprocessed the multiplex PCR reads with MiXCR, giving one entry per CDR3 protein. Of 560,000 or so distinct CDR3 sequences listed, around 20% are singletons.

The sequenced material came from blood. This sequence was found in a man in his forties or fifties with Graves' ophthalmopathy. The V and J genes are TRBV2 and TRBJ1-1, with unresolved D. The CDR3, as DNA: TGTGCCAGCAGTGAATGGTTGGTTAGTGAAGCTTTCTTT. Protein product: CASSEWLVSEAFF.